A single sample gave rise to the 15 T cell receptor beta chains below, sequenced in a study of blood T cell repertoires in COVID-19. The table came from immunoSEQ multiplex PCR; TCRdb's copy has only in-frame clones and leaves some out. The repertoire has around 300,000 clones, about nine tenths of them found once; the top ten carry around 3%. Sequenced sample: PBMCs or T cells enriched from blood (not recorded which). The receptors stem from a woman aged 45-59 years who had recovered from COVID-19.

The chain joins TRBV6-4 to TRBJ1-2; 11 nucleotides align to TRBD1. J lost 4 bases, V lost 6 bases, and 4 bases had no gene match. Germline V gene sequence: CDR1 MRHNA, CDR2 SNTAGT. The CDR3 sequence is 14 residues long. The CDR3 coding sequence is TGTGCCAGCAGCACCGGGACAGGGGGCTATGGCTACACCTTC. It encodes CASSTGTGGYGYTF.

This clone has only a few counts. Here the CDR3 DNA reads TGTGCCAGCAGTTTTACAGGGGGGGGGTATCAGCCCCAGCATTTT. Translation gives CASSFTGGGYQPQHF. The V and J genes are TRBV2 and TRBJ1-5; 8 bases map to TRBD1. Germline lookup yields CDR1 SNHLY and CDR2 FYNNEI. Trimming at V came to 5 bases and at J to 5 bases, leaving 8 bases not matched to a gene. CDR3 size: 15 residues.

V and J are TRBV3-1 (or the pseudogene TRBV3-2) and TRBJ2-3, with 7 bases fitting TRBD1. The CDR3 runs 16 residues. Germline CDR1 is LGHDT and CDR2 is YNNKEL (reference sequence). With V trimmed by 4 bases and J by 4 bases, 11 bases remained unmatched. DNA for the CDR3: TGTGCCAGCAGCCGACAGCACATAGGGGGCGCAGATACGCAGTATTTT. Its translation is CASSRQHIGGADTQYF.

This clone is a singleton in its sample. The chain combines TRBV19 with TRBJ1-5; D uncertain. Trimming removed 7 bases at V and 4 bases at J, with 11 bases between. Germline V gene lookup returns CDR1 LNHDA and CDR2 SQIVND (reference sequence). The CDR3 runs 13 residues. This CDR3 is CASNINRNQPQHF. The CDR3 region has the DNA TGTGCCAGTAACATAAACAGAAATCAGCCCCAGCATTTT.

CDR3 DNA sequence: TGTGCCCACGAGTCGGGGGGAGGCCAGCCCCAGCATTTT. This gives the protein CAHESGGGQPQHF. This chain uses TRBV6-5 with TRBJ1-5; perhaps TRBD1 as D (5 bases). Trimming cost V 11 bases and J 7 bases, with 18 bases left between them. CDR3 size: 13 residues. Germline CDR1 and CDR2: MNHEY and SVGAGI.

The CDR3 loop reads CASSPPGTSGSLTQYF. As DNA, the CDR3 is TGTGCCAGCAGTCCACCAGGGACTAGCGGGAGTCTTACGCAGTATTTT. The V gene is TRBV6-2 or TRBV6-3, the J gene TRBJ2-3, with 14 bases that match TRBD2. This CDR3 is 16 amino acids long. CDR1 is MNHEY, CDR2 SVGEGT, per germline. Trimming removed 5 bases from V and 8 bases from J; junction bases left unmatched: 9.

The V and J genes are TRBV9 and TRBJ2-3, with TRBD2 matching over 12 bases. The V gene's germline CDR1 is SGDLS and CDR2 YYNGEE. V dropped 3 bases and J dropped 2; count of bases not matched to a gene: 4. The CDR3 consists of 16 residues. CDR3 DNA sequence: TGTGCCAGCAGCGGCCTAGCGGGAGGGAACACAGATACGCAGTATTTT. This translates into CASSGLAGGNTDTQYF.

The rearrangement uses TRBV18 and TRBJ1-6; no reliable D call. V dropped 6 bases and J dropped 5 bases, with 11 bases sitting between them. Germline-derived CDR1 and CDR2 are KGHSH and LQKENI. CDR3 length equals 14 residues. For the CDR3, the DNA is TGTGCCAGCTCCGTGGAGAAGAATAATTCACCCCTCCACTTT. Translating gives CASSVEKNNSPLHF.

The chain is built from TRBV28 and TRBJ2-3, with D hard to call. This CDR3 is 13 amino acids long. The V end was cut by 3 bases, the J end by 6 bases, with 10 bases between. CDR1 is MDHEN and CDR2 is SYDVKM in the germline V gene. CDR3 nucleotide sequence: TGTGCCAGCAGTTTGTGGCAGGCGGATACGCAGTATTTT. Protein sequence: CASSLWQADTQYF.

V usage is TRBV18 and J usage is TRBJ2-1; D might be TRBD1 (5 bases). This CDR3 is 13 amino acids long. Germline loops: CDR1 KGHSH, CDR2 LQKENI. V lost 3 bases to trimming and J lost 12 bases, with 15 bases between them. In nucleotides, the CDR3 is TGTGCCAGCTCACCCCAGGACAACCTGGGGCAGTTCTTC. It yields the protein CASSPQDNLGQFF.

Only one count was recorded for this clone. This chain's CDR3 is CASSRTSGRAHYEQYF. The CDR3 DNA sequence: TGTGCCAGCAGCCGGACTAGCGGGAGGGCACACTACGAGCAGTACTTC. The rearrangement joins TRBV11-2 to TRBJ2-7; 15 nucleotides align to TRBD2. Germline CDR1 reads SGHAT; CDR2 reads FQNNGV. The CDR3 loop spans 16 amino acids. The junction had 5 bases not matched to a gene; V was cut back by 5 bases and J by 3 bases.

The rearrangement joins TRBV5-5 to TRBJ2-1; TRBD2 is a possible D gene (6 bases). Trimming left V 5 bases short and J 1 base short, with 13 bases between. The V gene's germline CDR1 is SGHKS and CDR2 YYEKEE (reference sequence). CDR3 length: 15 residues. The CDR3 protein is CASSWDFLSYNEQFF. The DNA for the CDR3 is TGTGCCAGCAGTTGGGACTTTTTATCCTACAATGAGCAGTTCTTC.

This clone has a single count. The chain combines TRBV29-1 with TRBJ2-1; the match to TRBD2 covers 8 bases. The CDR3 has 14 residues. V shed 6 bases, J shed 5 bases, and the junction held 9 bases outside the gene matches. CDR1 and CDR2 from the germline V gene are SQVTM and ANQGSEA. This chain's CDR3 is CSVKGAGVHNEQFF. CDR3 nucleotides: TGCAGCGTAAAAGGAGCGGGAGTCCACAATGAGCAGTTCTTC.

The sample holds one count of this clone. This CDR3 reads CASSLNSGTSGSYNEQFF. Here the CDR3 DNA reads TGTGCCAGCAGCTTAAACTCCGGGACTAGCGGGAGTTACAATGAGCAGTTCTTC. The chain couples TRBV7-2 to TRBJ2-1; 14 bases are a match to TRBD2. J gave up 4 bases and V 2 bases, and 7 bases lay outside the gene matches. The CDR3 has 18 amino acids. Germline assignment: CDR1 SGHTA and CDR2 FQGNSA.

The chain carries TRBV11-1 and TRBJ2-3; 13 bases are shared with TRBD2. There are 16 residues in the CDR3. The germline V gene has CDR1 SGHAT and CDR2 FQDESV (reference sequence). The J segment lost 6 bases and the V segment lost 2 bases, leaving 5 bases of the junction unmatched. CDR3: CASSLRTSGRSDTQYF. In nucleotides, the CDR3 is TGTGCCAGCAGCTTAAGGACTAGCGGGAGATCGGATACGCAGTATTTT.